A single sample gave rise to the 29 T cell receptor beta chains below, sequenced in a study of blood T cell repertoires in COVID-19. Profiling relied on immunoSEQ multiplex PCR, and the TCRdb table lists in-frame clones only, not all of them. Of roughly 440,000 clones listed, 88% are singletons. The sequenced sample consisted of peripheral blood. All receptors come from a woman in her forties or fifties with COVID-19, enrolled during active disease.

V and J are TRBV10-3 and TRBJ2-7; perhaps TRBD1 as D (6 bases). Trimming left V 10 bases short and J 7 bases short, with 26 bases between. Germline assignment: CDR1 ENHRY and CDR2 SYGVKD. This CDR3 contains 15 residues. CDR3 in DNA: TGTGCCACCTCACGGGACATCTCTCCGGCTGTAGAGCAGTACTTC. Its protein product is CATSRDISPAVEQYF.

The V gene is TRBV6-1, the J gene TRBJ2-7, with 7 bases fitting TRBD2. Trimming removed 1 base from V and 3 bases from J; junction bases left unmatched: 6. In germline, CDR1 is MNHNS, CDR2 SASEGT. The CDR3 is made up of 15 amino acids. CDR3 nucleotide sequence: TGTGCCAGCAGTGAAGTGGGCGGGGGATACTACGAGCAGTACTTC. Translation: CASSEVGGGYYEQYF.

The V gene is TRBV27, the J gene TRBJ2-2; D unresolved. CDR1 and CDR2 (germline): MNHEY, SMNVEV (reference sequence). The CDR3 extends over 13 amino acids. V lost 4 bases and J 4 bases, leaving 7 bases between the germline ends. CDR3: CASSSGFTGELFF. The CDR3 nucleotides are TGTGCCAGCAGTTCGGGTTTCACCGGGGAGCTGTTTTTT.

CDR3 region: CASSLFSFGNTIYF. CDR3 nucleotides: TGTGCCAGTAGTCTATTTTCTTTCGGAAACACCATATATTTT. The V gene is TRBV19, the J gene TRBJ1-3; no definite D call. The CDR3 is 14 residues long. V was clipped by 5 bases and J by 4 bases, with 12 bases between them. Germline V gene sequence: CDR1 LNHDA, CDR2 SQIVND (reference sequence). The full variable domain, its missing parts supplied by reference TRBV19 and TRBJ1-3, is DGGITQSPKYLFRKEGQNVTLSCEQNLNHDAMYWYRQDPGQGLRLIYYSQIVNDFQKGDIAEGYSVSREKKESFPLTVTSAQKNPTAFYLCASSLFSFGNTIYFGEGSWLTVV.

The chain couples TRBV3-1 (or the pseudogene TRBV3-2) to TRBJ2-3; TRBD2 agrees at 11 bases. The CDR3 length is 17 residues. The germline gives CDR1 LGHDT, CDR2 YNNKEL (reference sequence). The V gene end was trimmed by 0 bases and the J gene end by 5 bases; junction bases not matched to a gene: 7. The CDR3 spells CASSQEHSGGGIDTQYF. CDR3 in DNA: TGTGCCAGCAGCCAAGAGCATAGCGGGGGGGGCATAGATACGCAGTATTTT.

On this clone: The sample has other DNA sequences that encode this CDR3 too. This sequence joins TRBV6-6 and TRBJ1-2; D gene uncertain. The CDR3 contains 13 residues. V gave up 3 bases and J gave up 3 bases, with 8 bases separating them. The germline V gene encodes CDR1 MNHNY and CDR2 SVGAGI (reference sequence). The CDR3 DNA follows: TGTGCCAGCAGTTATGAGGGTGACTATGGCTACACCTTC. Protein product: CASSYEGDYGYTF.

The chain recombines TRBV30 with TRBJ1-6; a weak D match, TRBD1 (5 bases). The CDR3 totals 12 residues. The V gene's germline CDR1 is GTSNPN and CDR2 SVGIG (reference sequence). The CDR3 loop reads CASRREDSPLHF. CDR3 coding DNA: TGTGCTTCCCGCAGGGAAGATTCACCCCTCCACTTT.

The CDR3 loop is CASSLGGGGYTF. The CDR3 DNA follows: TGTGCCAGCAGCTTAGGAGGAGGGGGCTACACCTTC. V gene TRBV13 combines with J gene TRBJ1-2; no clear D. The CDR3 totals 12 residues. CDR1 and CDR2 from the germline V gene are PRHDT and FYEKMQ (reference sequence). The germline V and J ends were trimmed by 0 bases and 8 bases, with 7 bases remaining between them.

This chain uses TRBV5-6 with TRBJ2-7; no reliable D call. Germline V gene lookup returns CDR1 SGHDT and CDR2 YYEEEE. The CDR3 runs to 13 residues. V was shortened by 0 bases and J by 0 bases, with 4 bases between the two germline ends. The CDR3 coding sequence is TGTGCCAGCAGCTTGGCCGGCTCCTACGAGCAGTACTTC. It encodes CASSLAGSYEQYF.

J is TRBJ2-7 and V is TRBV6-5; 8 nucleotides match TRBD1. Germline lookup yields CDR1 MNHEY and CDR2 SVGAGI. V was pared by 3 bases and J by 5 bases, with 9 bases of the junction left unmatched. The CDR3 runs to 15 residues. The CDR3, as DNA: TGTGCCAGCAGTTATAGGGCAGGGGGCAAGAACGAGCAGTACTTC. Its translation: CASSYRAGGKNEQYF.

V gene TRBV19 combines with J gene TRBJ1-2; TRBD1 matches at 8 bases. CDR3 length: 14 residues. The V gene end was trimmed by 9 bases and the J gene end by 4 bases; junction bases not matched to a gene: 10. CDR1 LNHDA and CDR2 SQIVND come from the germline V gene (reference sequence). CDR3 sequence reads: CASLTQQGGYGYTF. CDR3 nucleotides: TGTGCCAGCCTTACTCAACAGGGGGGCTATGGCTACACCTTC.

The chain recombines TRBV4-1 with TRBJ1-1; D is uncertain. The length of the CDR3 is 16 residues. From germline, CDR1 is MGHRA and CDR2 YSYEKL. V gave up 2 bases and J gave up 1 base, with 14 bases separating them. In nucleotides, the CDR3 is TGCGCCAGCAGCCAAACCCTACGGGATCCGAACACTGAAGCTTTCTTT. Translated, it gives CASSQTLRDPNTEAFF.

This clone was seen only a few times. V gene TRBV4-1 combines with J gene TRBJ1-6; possibly TRBD1 for D (5 bases). V shed 1 base and J shed 11 bases, with 15 bases lying between them. The length of the CDR3 is 15 residues. CDR1 and CDR2 from the germline V gene are MGHRA and YSYEKL. DNA for the CDR3: TGCGCCAGCAGCCAAGCACGTGCGGGGCTAACACCCCTCCACTTT. Protein sequence: CASSQARAGLTPLHF.

CDR3 bases: TGCGCCAGCAGCCCACGGGGGGTGGGCGAAAAACTGTTTTTT. Protein product: CASSPRGVGEKLFF. The chain joins TRBV4-1 to TRBJ1-4; weak D call: TRBD1 (5 bases). Germline CDR1 reads MGHRA; CDR2 reads YSYEKL. CDR3 length equals 14 residues. Trimming stripped 4 bases from V and 8 bases from J, with 14 bases between.

This chain connects TRBV6-1 to TRBJ1-2; D might be TRBD1 (6 bases). Germline V gives CDR1 MNHNS, CDR2 SASEGT. This CDR3 comprises 14 residues. Trimming shortened V by 3 bases and J by 3 bases, and 11 bases separated the two germline ends. The CDR3, as DNA: TGTGCCAGCAGTGACCACCCAGGGGACTATGGCTACACCTTC. This gives the protein CASSDHPGDYGYTF.

V and J are TRBV5-1 and TRBJ1-5; D possibly corresponds to TRBD1 (5 bases). Germline values: CDR1 SGHRS, CDR2 YFSETQ. Trimming removed 4 bases at V and 3 bases at J, with 14 bases between. The CDR3 consists of 15 residues. The DNA for the CDR3 is TGCGCCAGCAGCCGGGAGGGGTCACTCAATCAGCCCCAGCATTTT. Translating it yields CASSREGSLNQPQHF.

The chain recombines TRBV5-4 with TRBJ1-4; no definite D call. The CDR3 has 12 residues. The V end was cut by 9 bases, the J end by 8 bases, with 14 bases between. Per the germline V gene, CDR1 is SGHNT and CDR2 is YYREEE (reference sequence). The CDR3 nucleotides are TGTGCCACCCAAGGACCGGGGGAAAAACTGTTTTTT. It is translated as CATQGPGEKLFF.

The V call is TRBV6-5, the J call TRBJ1-3; D is unresolved. This CDR3 spans 16 amino acids. The V gene lost 2 bases and the J gene lost 6 bases, with 17 bases spanning the gap. The germline gives CDR1 MNHEY, CDR2 SVGAGI. DNA of the CDR3: TGTGCCAGCAGTTACAACGCGGAGTCGTTGGTAAACACCATATATTTT. Amino acid sequence: CASSYNAESLVNTIYF.

This chain connects TRBV6-5 to TRBJ2-2; D unresolved. The CDR3 runs to 11 residues. In germline, CDR1 is MNHEY, CDR2 SVGAGI. V was cut by 6 bases and J by 7 bases, with 6 bases left in between. CDR3 nucleotide sequence: TGTGCCAGCAGGCGAGGCGGGGAGCTGTTTTTT. This codes for CASRRGGELFF.

In DNA form, the CDR3 reads TGTGCCAGCAGCCCGGGACTAGGAGAGGCCGGGGAGCTGTTTTTT. Its protein product is CASSPGLGEAGELFF. The J gene is TRBJ2-2, the V gene TRBV11-3; 8 bases fit TRBD2. The CDR3 consists of 15 residues. Per the germline V gene, CDR1 is SGHNT and CDR2 is YENEEA. Trimming cost V 5 bases and J 6 bases; bases outside gene matches: 8. The entire variable domain, with the rest obtained from reference TRBV11-3 and TRBJ2-2, is as follows: EAGVVQSPRYKIIEKKQPVAFWCNPISGHNTLYWYLQNLGQGPELLIRYENEEAVDDSQLPKDRFSAERLKGVDSTLKIQPAELGDSAVYLCASSPGLGEAGELFFGEGSRLTVL.

This chain joins TRBV2 and TRBJ1-2; possibly TRBD1 for D (5 bases). Germline-derived CDR1 and CDR2 are SNHLY and FYNNEI. Trimming shortened V by 4 bases and J by 4 bases, and 13 bases separated the two germline ends. CDR3 length: 14 residues. The CDR3 loop is CASSGDGGVYGYTF. The CDR3 region has the DNA TGTGCCAGCAGTGGTGACGGAGGGGTCTATGGCTACACCTTC.

This clone was seen more than once but under ten times. The chain recombines TRBV9 with TRBJ2-2; 8 nucleotides match TRBD2. The CDR3 spans 13 residues. Germline CDR1 reads SGDLS; CDR2 reads YYNGEE. J was trimmed by 8 bases and V by 0 bases; bases with no gene match: 0. CDR3 loop: CASSVGLAGELFF. The CDR3, as DNA: TGTGCCAGCAGCGTAGGACTAGCGGGGGAGCTGTTTTTT.

This chain connects TRBV5-4 to TRBJ1-2; no firm D call. Trimming pared 2 bases from V and 3 bases from J, leaving 8 bases between. CDR1 is SGHNT and CDR2 is YYREEE in the germline V gene (reference sequence). This CDR3 spans 13 amino acids. As DNA, the CDR3 is TGTGCCAGCAGCTTAGGTCAGGACTATGGCTACACCTTC. The encoded protein is CASSLGQDYGYTF.

This chain links TRBV30 with TRBJ1-5; 9 positions match TRBD1. This CDR3 is 17 amino acids long. Germline CDR1 GTSNPN, CDR2 SVGIG (reference sequence). Trimming cost V 2 bases and J 5 bases; bases outside gene matches: 13. The chain's CDR3 is CAWSPQRGTGRDQPQHF. The DNA of the CDR3 is TGTGCCTGGAGTCCGCAGCGAGGGACAGGGAGGGATCAGCCCCAGCATTTT.

The chain couples TRBV13 to TRBJ2-3; TRBD1 might be the D (5 bases). CDR1 and CDR2 (germline): PRHDT, FYEKMQ (reference sequence). The V end was cut by 4 bases, the J end by 1 base, with 15 bases between. CDR3 size: 16 residues. The CDR3 DNA sequence: TGTGCCAGCAGCTCATTTAGGGGATCCCGCACAGATACGCAGTATTTT. Translated, it gives CASSSFRGSRTDTQYF.

Comment on this clone: The identical CDR3 is also encoded by other nucleotide sequences in the sample. J is TRBJ2-7 and V is TRBV12-3 or TRBV12-4; 7 bases fit TRBD1. The CDR3 spans 13 residues. After removal of 5 bases from V and 4 bases from J, the junction contained 5 bases not matched to a gene. The CDR3 loop reads CASSLAGGYEQYF. The CDR3 DNA reads as TGTGCCAGCAGTCTGGCAGGGGGATACGAGCAGTACTTC.

The CDR3 DNA reads TGTGCCAGCAAGGAGGCCCTCAACTATGGCTACACCTTC. Its translation: CASKEALNYGYTF. V is TRBV6-6 and J is TRBJ1-2; D remains unclear. This CDR3 has 13 residues. Germline lookup yields CDR1 MNHNY and CDR2 SVGAGI (reference sequence). The V and J ends lost 7 bases and 2 bases respectively, with 11 bases between them.

The rearrangement links TRBV9 to TRBJ1-2, with 8 bases that match TRBD1. The CDR3 covers 15 residues. V was pared by 3 bases and J by 7 bases, with 11 bases of the junction left unmatched. Germline V lookup: CDR1 SGDLS, CDR2 YYNGEE. CDR3 in DNA: TGTGCCAGCAGCGCCCGGGCAGGGGGCGATCTTGGCTACACCTTC. Protein: CASSARAGGDLGYTF.

The chain carries TRBV4-1 and TRBJ2-1; 7 nucleotides align to TRBD1. The CDR3 runs 16 residues. Trimming removed 7 bases from V and 7 bases from J; junction bases left unmatched: 16. Germline values: CDR1 MGHRA, CDR2 YSYEKL. As DNA, the CDR3 is TGCGCCAGCACTCCAAGGGGGCTACAAGACTGGAATGAGCAGTTCTTC. As protein: CASTPRGLQDWNEQFF.